This T cell receptor beta chain was found in a study of cytomegalovirus exposure and HLA in healthy donors. Some clones are missing from TCRdb's copy, which holds only in-frame ones; the method was immunoSEQ multiplex PCR. The top ten clones hold 1% to 1.5% of a sample with about 240,000 clones, 75% to 90% of them seen once. The CDR3 runs 15 residues. Germline V lookup: CDR1 SGHNT, CDR2 YYREEE (reference sequence). The ends were cut back, 4 bases at V and 0 bases at J, with 11 bases in the middle. This receptor was identified in a young woman in good health and CMV-seropositive. The specimen was PBMCs. The chain links TRBV5-4 to TRBJ1-3; possible D gene TRBD1, 5 bases. For the CDR3, the DNA is TGTGCCAGCAGCCTAGACAGTATCTCTGGAAACACCATATATTTT. Its translation: CASSLDSISGNTIYF.